The 15 T cell receptor beta chains listed next were all sequenced from one sample in a study of T-cell reconstitution after alpha-beta-depleted transplantation in children (dated by TCRdb to the mid-2010s). What this sample's treatment or condition label stands for: allogeneic hematopoietic cell transplantation with graft depleted of TCRalphabeta T cells and CD19 B cells. The method was PCR. The listed sequencing device is Illumina HiSeq 2500. TCR library preparation used molecular barcoding, with unique molecular identifiers applied to normalize quantification of the TCRbeta repertoire. TCRdb reanalyzed the raw reads on its own, using fastp at Q25 for trimming and MiXCR for clone calling, and kept in-frame beta chains. Identical CDR3 proteins give one entry, which carries the most common genes and DNA. For this sample the table gives 670,000 or so distinct CDR3 sequences, of which around 13% were detected only once. The ten largest clonotypes hold 0.79% of the sample.

Specimen: PBMCs, collected before TCRalphabeta/CD19-depleted stem cell transplant. Receptor source: a girl aged 2 to 9 with congenital amegakaryocytic thrombocytopenia, due to receive a stem cell transplant.

This chain joins TRBV11-1 and TRBJ2-1, with 8 bases lining up with TRBD2. The CDR3 sequence is 15 residues long. In germline, CDR1 is SGHAT, CDR2 FQDESV (reference sequence). J was trimmed by 9 bases and V by 3 bases; bases with no gene match: 10. CDR3 residues: CASSFTGTRIAEQFF. CDR3 nucleotides: TGTGCCAGCAGCTTTACCGGGACTAGAATCGCTGAGCAGTTCTTC.

This clonotype occurred many times. This rearrangement joins TRBV28 to TRBJ2-7; no clear D. Germline V gene sequence: CDR1 MDHEN, CDR2 SYDVKM. The CDR3 contains 13 residues. The V end was cut by 2 bases, the J end by 5 bases, with 10 bases between. The CDR3 DNA follows: TGTGCCAGCAGTTTACAAGGGTCCCACGAGCAGTACTTC. The encoded protein is CASSLQGSHEQYF.

This clonotype occurred many times. This rearrangement joins TRBV20-1 to TRBJ2-1; D unclear. Trimming took 6 bases from V and 4 from J, leaving 13 bases between them. This CDR3 is 13 amino acids long. Germline-derived CDR1 and CDR2 are DFQATT and SNEGSKA (reference sequence). The CDR3 DNA reads TGCAGTGCCCGTCGGCTTACTTACAATGAGCAGTTCTTC. Translated, it gives CSARRLTYNEQFF.

There are a few counts of this clonotype. The chain links TRBV2 to TRBJ2-1; D is uncertain. CDR1 and CDR2 from the germline V gene are SNHLY and FYNNEI. The V end lost 2 bases, the J end lost 7 bases, and 6 bases lay between the germline ends. The CDR3 loop spans 12 amino acids. For the CDR3, the DNA is TGTGCCAGCAGTGAATGGCGGAATGAGCAGTTCTTC. It is translated as CASSEWRNEQFF.

The chain recombines TRBV10-2 with TRBJ2-1; 12 bases agree with TRBD2. After removal of 3 bases from V and 7 bases from J, the junction contained 10 bases not matched to a gene. Per the germline V gene, CDR1 is WSHSY and CDR2 is SAAADI. The CDR3 has 17 amino acids. The CDR3 bases are TGCGCCAGCAGTGAAGTCTCCCCTAGCGGGAGGGGGAATGAGCAGTTCTTC. Encoded protein: CASSEVSPSGRGNEQFF.

Many counts were recorded for this clonotype. The J gene is TRBJ2-2, the V gene TRBV20-1, with 12 bases aligning to TRBD2. After removal of 3 bases from V and 6 bases from J, the junction contained 5 bases not matched to a gene. CDR1 DFQATT and CDR2 SNEGSKA come from the germline V gene (reference sequence). The CDR3 runs 15 residues. Here the CDR3 DNA reads TGCAGTGCTAGTGAACTAGCGGGAGGACCCGGGGAGCTGTTTTTT. It yields the protein CSASELAGGPGELFF.

J is TRBJ2-7 and V is TRBV4-1, with 10 bases aligning to TRBD2. CDR3 length: 18 residues. Germline V gene sequence: CDR1 MGHRA, CDR2 YSYEKL. V lost 4 bases, J lost 0 bases, and 12 bases stayed unmatched. CDR3 coding DNA: TGCGCCAGCAGCCCTAATCTAGCGGGAGCACCGACCTCCTACGAGCAGTACTTC. Its translation is CASSPNLAGAPTSYEQYF.

The V call is TRBV15, the J call TRBJ2-4, with D possibly TRBD1 on 5 matching bases. Germline V CDR1 and CDR2: LNHNV, YYDKDF (reference sequence). There are 13 residues in the CDR3. The V gene lost 5 bases and the J gene lost 2 bases, with 7 bases spanning the gap. CDR3 loop: CATSADTKNIQYF. The CDR3 bases are TGTGCCACCAGCGCGGACACCAAAAACATTCAGTACTTC.

There are many counts of this clonotype. The chain uses TRBV5-1 and TRBJ2-3; 8 positions match TRBD2. J was trimmed by 3 bases and V by 5 bases; bases with no gene match: 8. The CDR3 contains 15 residues. The germline V gene encodes CDR1 SGHRS and CDR2 YFSETQ. CDR3 loop: CASRPGLGMTDTQYF. CDR3 nucleotide sequence: TGCGCCAGCAGACCGGGACTAGGGATGACAGATACGCAGTATTTT.

Written as DNA, the CDR3 is TGCGCCAGCAGCCAAGTTCAGGGCGCCTACGAGCAGTACTTC. This gives the protein CASSQVQGAYEQYF. V gene TRBV4-1 combines with J gene TRBJ2-7; a possible D gene is TRBD1 (5 bases). V was cut by 1 base and J by 2 bases, with 9 bases left in between. The germline gives CDR1 MGHRA, CDR2 YSYEKL. The CDR3 loop spans 14 amino acids.

This clonotype was seen many times. The J gene is TRBJ2-3, the V gene TRBV21-1; TRBD1 was called by the table and not checked on the DNA. TRBV21-1 is designated a pseudogene. The CDR3 extends over 16 amino acids. CDR3 protein: CASSPKGTGAGDTQYF. CDR3 bases: TGTGCCAGCAGCCCCAAGGGGACGGGAGCGGGAGATACGCAGTATTTT.

The chain couples TRBV5-1 to TRBJ2-3, with 10 bases lining up with TRBD2. V dropped 7 bases and J dropped 4; count of bases not matched to a gene: 9. This CDR3 contains 15 residues. The germline gives CDR1 SGHRS, CDR2 YFSETQ. CDR3 in amino acids: CASLRLAGVPDTQYF. The CDR3 DNA follows: TGCGCCAGCCTAAGGCTAGCGGGAGTCCCAGATACGCAGTATTTT.

There are many counts of this clonotype. The chain has TRBV20-1 and TRBJ2-1, with D possibly being TRBD2 (5 bases). This CDR3 region has 12 residues. CDR1 DFQATT and CDR2 SNEGSKA come from the germline V gene (reference sequence). V was clipped by 1 base and J by 8 bases, with 9 bases between them. This chain's CDR3 is CSARGWRDEQFF. CDR3 nucleotides: TGCAGTGCTAGAGGATGGCGGGATGAGCAGTTCTTC.

With respect to this clonotype: A much larger clone is a single base away; this may be a read error. The rearrangement joins TRBV20-1 to TRBJ2-3, with 11 bases identical to TRBD2. CDR1 DFQATT and CDR2 SNEGSKA come from the germline V gene (reference sequence). Trimming at V came to 1 base and at J to 0 bases, leaving 12 bases not matched to a gene. The CDR3 totals 19 residues. The CDR3: CSARASGLAAVASTDTQYF. In nucleotides, the CDR3 is TGCAGTGCTAGAGCTTCGGGACTAGCGGCAGTAGCCAGCACAGATACGCAGTATTTT.

This chain joins TRBV10-3 and TRBJ2-1, with TRBD2 identical over 7 bases. V lost 7 bases, J lost 6 bases, and 12 bases stayed unmatched. Germline V gene data show CDR1 as ENHRY and CDR2 as SYGVKD. The CDR3 has 15 residues. CDR3 in amino acids: CAIMASLAISNEQFF. For the CDR3, the DNA is TGTGCCATCATGGCTTCACTAGCGATTTCCAATGAGCAGTTCTTC.